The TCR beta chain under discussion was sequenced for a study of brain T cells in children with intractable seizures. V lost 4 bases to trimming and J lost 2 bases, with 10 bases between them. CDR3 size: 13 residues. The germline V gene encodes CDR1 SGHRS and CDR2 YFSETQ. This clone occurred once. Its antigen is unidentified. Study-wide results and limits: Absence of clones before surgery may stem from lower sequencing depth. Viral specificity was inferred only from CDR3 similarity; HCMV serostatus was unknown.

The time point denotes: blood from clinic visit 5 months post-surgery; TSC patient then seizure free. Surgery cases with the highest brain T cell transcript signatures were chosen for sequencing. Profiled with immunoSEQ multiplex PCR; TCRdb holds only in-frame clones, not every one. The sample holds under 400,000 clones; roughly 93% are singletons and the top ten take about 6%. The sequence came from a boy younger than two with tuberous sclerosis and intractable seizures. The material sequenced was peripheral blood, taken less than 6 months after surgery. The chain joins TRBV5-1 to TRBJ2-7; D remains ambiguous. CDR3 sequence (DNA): TGCGCCAGCAGCCCCAACCCTACCTACGAGCAGTACTTC. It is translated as CASSPNPTYEQYF.